This T cell receptor (beta chain) was recovered during a study of beta chain features in type 1 diabetes. Notes on the study in general: Shortening of TCRB CDR3s, moderate but significant, appeared in all four CD4+ subsets of Type 1 diabetes patients. PCR might preferentially amplify shorter templates, equally in patients and controls.

The V segment lost 9 bases and the J segment 0 bases; nucleotides outside the gene matches: 2. CDR1 is ENHRY and CDR2 is SYGVKD in the germline V gene. CDR3 length: 12 amino acids. This clone has only a few counts. The antigen remains undetermined. Expressed TCRB transcripts were sequenced because the isolated RNA had all been reverse transcribed beforehand. Method: immunoSEQ multiplex PCR; TCRdb's copy keeps in-frame clones and lacks some. Of hundreds of thousands of clones listed, roughly 31% were seen once; the top ten hold around 0.065%. It was one heparinised blood draw, averaging around 120 mL, that each donor gave. By way of CD45RO/CCR7/CD25/CD127/CD95/CD27, the CD4+ regulatory, stem cell-like memory, central memory and naive cells were sorted.

Sequencing used naive CD4+ T cells from blood. V usage is TRBV10-3 and J usage is TRBJ2-7; TRBD1 matches 7 bases. This TCR came from a man aged 18 to 30 in good health. CDR3 nucleotides: TGTGCCATGGGACAGAGCTCCTACGAGCAGTACTTC. Translating it yields CAMGQSSYEQYF.